What follows are 20 T cell receptor beta chains derived from one specimen sequenced in a study of blood T cell repertoires in COVID-19. Clones were read by immunoSEQ multiplex PCR, and TCRdb kept only the in-frame ones, dropping some. The sample lists about 250,000 clones; 70% to 90% were seen once. The sequenced sample consisted of peripheral blood. The receptors shown here come from a woman aged 25 to 45 with COVID-19, enrolled during active disease.

The V and J genes are TRBV3-1 (or the pseudogene TRBV3-2) and TRBJ1-4; 8 positions match TRBD1. Germline V gene sequence: CDR1 LGHDT, CDR2 YNNKEL (reference sequence). This CDR3 region has 14 residues. V gave up 7 bases and J gave up 8 bases; unmatched junction bases: 9. The CDR3 loop is CASKPTGAREKLFF. CDR3 DNA sequence: TGTGCCAGCAAACCGACAGGGGCGCGGGAAAAACTGTTTTTT.

Written as DNA, the CDR3 is TGTGCCAGCAGCTTAGCCCCGGGGGGAGCTAATGAGCAGTTCTTC. This sequence encodes CASSLAPGGANEQFF. The V gene is TRBV7-2, the J gene TRBJ2-1; TRBD2 matches 7 bases. The junction had 6 bases not matched to a gene; V was cut back by 0 bases and J by 7 bases. The CDR3 is 15 residues long. Germline V gene data show CDR1 as SGHTA and CDR2 as FQGNSA.

V gene TRBV12-3 or TRBV12-4 combines with J gene TRBJ1-2; D may be TRBD1 (6 bases). The V and J ends lost 2 bases and 5 bases respectively, with 9 bases between them. This CDR3 is 13 amino acids long. CDR3 region: CASSLHGQYGYTF. The CDR3 nucleotides are TGTGCCAGCAGTTTACATGGACAGTATGGCTACACCTTC.

The chain has TRBV6-5 and TRBJ2-4; D gene unclear. This CDR3 comprises 11 residues. V was shortened by 10 bases and J by 11 bases, with 15 bases between the two germline ends. From germline, CDR1 is MNHEY and CDR2 SVGAGI. The CDR3 nucleotides are TGTGCCACTTTAGTGGGTAGCTTTCAGTACTTC. This gives the protein CATLVGSFQYF.

The chain has TRBV30 and TRBJ1-6; D is undetermined. CDR3 size: 14 residues. The V end was cut by 8 bases, the J end by 0 bases, with 11 bases between. Germline-derived CDR1 and CDR2 are GTSNPN and SVGIG (reference sequence). The CDR3 loop reads CAARGISYNSPLHF. CDR3 nucleotide sequence: TGTGCCGCAAGAGGGATCTCCTATAATTCACCCCTCCACTTT. Together with reference TRBV30 and TRBJ1-6, the CDR3 gives the full variable domain: SQTIHQWPATLVQPVGSPLSLECTVEGTSNPNLYWYRQAAGRGLQLLFYSVGIGQISSEVPQNLSASRPQDRQFILSSKKLLLSDSGFYLCAARGISYNSPLHFGNGTRLTVT.

The gene calls are TRBV5-5 and TRBJ2-7; TRBD1 is a possible D gene (6 bases). The CDR3 is 16 amino acids. V lost 2 bases, J lost 0 bases, and 15 bases lay in between. CDR1 is SGHKS and CDR2 is YYEKEE in the germline V gene (reference sequence). The CDR3 DNA reads as TGTGCCAGCAGCTTTTTATTCGACAGGCCCTCCTACGAGCAGTACTTC. Its translation: CASSFLFDRPSYEQYF.

The chain recombines TRBV18 with TRBJ2-3, with 7 nucleotides matching TRBD2. This CDR3 contains 16 residues. Looked up from germline, CDR1 is KGHSH and CDR2 is LQKENI. Unmatched junction bases numbered 9, after V lost 3 bases and J lost 3 bases. The CDR3 bases are TGTGCCAGCTCACCCGCCAGCGGGATGGGGACAGATACGCAGTATTTT. This translates into CASSPASGMGTDTQYF.

The rearrangement uses TRBV23-1 and TRBJ2-5; 8 positions match TRBD1. TRBV23-1 is assigned to the ORF class and has an uncertain function. There are 15 residues in the CDR3. The junction had 5 bases not matched to a gene; V was cut back by 0 bases and J by 5 bases. The CDR3 DNA follows: TGCGCCAGCAGTCAATCGTGGCAGGGGGCGGAGACCCAGTACTTC. This codes for CASSQSWQGAETQYF.

V gene TRBV3-1 (or the pseudogene TRBV3-2) combines with J gene TRBJ1-6; 9 bases map to TRBD1. The V gene end was trimmed by 3 bases and the J gene end by 4 bases; junction bases not matched to a gene: 7. The CDR3 sequence is 17 residues long. Germline V gene data show CDR1 as LGHDT and CDR2 as YNNKEL (reference sequence). Here the CDR3 DNA reads TGTGCCAGCAGCCACCGCAGGACAGGGGATTATAATTCACCCCTCCACTTT. This sequence encodes CASSHRRTGDYNSPLHF.

The genes are TRBV7-4 and TRBJ2-3; 7 positions agree with TRBD1. The germline CDR1 and CDR2 sequences are SGHVT and SQSDAQ. The CDR3 has 16 residues. The junction had 7 bases not matched to a gene; V was cut back by 4 bases and J by 0 bases. CDR3 in amino acids: CASSWVGGPSTDTQYF. CDR3 in DNA: TGTGCCAGCAGCTGGGTAGGGGGCCCTAGCACAGATACGCAGTATTTT.

This chain joins TRBV11-3 and TRBJ1-2; D remains ambiguous. V lost 5 bases to trimming and J lost 3 bases, with 10 bases between them. The germline V gene encodes CDR1 SGHNT and CDR2 YENEEA. This CDR3 is built from 13 residues. CDR3 in amino acids: CASSHLRYYGYTF. The CDR3 DNA sequence: TGTGCCAGCAGCCACCTTCGGTACTATGGCTACACCTTC.

V gene TRBV2 combines with J gene TRBJ1-1; 8 bases map to TRBD1. Germline CDR1 SNHLY, CDR2 FYNNEI. The CDR3 has 17 amino acids. With V trimmed by 9 bases and J by 1 base, 16 bases remained unmatched. In DNA, the CDR3 is TGTGCCAGTGACCGACCCTTCGGACAGGGAAAGAACACTGAAGCTTTCTTT. It codes for CASDRPFGQGKNTEAFF.

The gene calls are TRBV5-4 and TRBJ2-3; a possible D gene is TRBD2 (5 bases). Per germline, CDR1 SGHNT and CDR2 YYREEE (reference sequence). The CDR3 is made up of 15 amino acids. The V end was cut by 0 bases, the J end by 3 bases, with 11 bases between. CDR3 sequence (DNA): TGTGCCAGCAGCTTGGTACTAGATAGGACAGATACGCAGTATTTT. Translation gives CASSLVLDRTDTQYF.

V usage is TRBV7-8 and J usage is TRBJ2-3; D is unresolved. Germline V lookup: CDR1 SGHVS, CDR2 FQNEAQ. The CDR3 spans 15 residues. V was pared by 3 bases and J by 0 bases, with 10 bases between. CDR3 protein: CASSLARTSTDTQYF. The CDR3 DNA is TGTGCCAGCAGCTTGGCTAGAACTAGCACAGATACGCAGTATTTT. Full variable domain (outside the CDR3, taken from reference TRBV7-8 and TRBJ2-3): GAGVSQSPRYKVAKRGQDVALRCDPISGHVSLFWYQQALGQGPEFLTYFQNEAQLDKSGLPSDRFFAERPEGSVSTLKIQRTQQEDSAVYLCASSLARTSTDTQYFGPGTRLTVL.

V and J are TRBV4-3 and TRBJ1-1; D is uncertain. CDR3 length equals 13 residues. Germline V gives CDR1 LGHNA, CDR2 YSLEER. The V end was cut by 2 bases, the J end by 12 bases, with 16 bases between. CDR3 sequence: CASSQISAEVTFF. In nucleotides, the CDR3 is TGCGCCAGCAGCCAAATCTCGGCCGAGGTCACTTTCTTT.

V is TRBV30 and J is TRBJ2-2; 8 bases map to TRBD2. Germline CDR1 and CDR2: GTSNPN and SVGIG (reference sequence). This CDR3 has 13 residues. Trimming took 1 base from V and 7 from J; bases not matched to a gene: 2. The CDR3 loop reads CAWSGTSFGELFF. DNA of the CDR3: TGTGCCTGGAGTGGGACTAGCTTCGGGGAGCTGTTTTTT. Using reference TRBV30 and TRBJ2-2 for the parts outside the CDR3, the full variable domain is SQTIHQWPATLVQPVGSPLSLECTVEGTSNPNLYWYRQAAGRGLQLLFYSVGIGQISSEVPQNLSASRPQDRQFILSSKKLLLSDSGFYLCAWSGTSFGELFFGEGSRLTVL.

This clone was recorded only once. CDR3 sequence reads: CASSEWQGAGNEQFF. CDR3 DNA sequence: TGTGCCAGCAGTGAATGGCAGGGGGCGGGAAATGAGCAGTTCTTC. The rearrangement joins TRBV2 to TRBJ2-1; 8 bases map to TRBD1. Trimming removed 2 bases from V and 7 bases from J; junction bases left unmatched: 7. Germline CDR1 and CDR2: SNHLY and FYNNEI. CDR3 size: 15 residues.

The chain joins TRBV5-1 to TRBJ2-7, with 8 bases lining up with TRBD1. Germline V gene data show CDR1 as SGHRS and CDR2 as YFSETQ. The CDR3 contains 14 residues. Trimming took 4 bases from V and 4 from J; bases not matched to a gene: 7. Here the CDR3 DNA reads TGCGCCAGCAGCCGCGGACAGGGCGCGTACGAGCAGTACGTC. This encodes CASSRGQGAYEQYV.

This chain joins TRBV2 and TRBJ2-7; the match to TRBD1 covers 7 bases. CDR3 length: 13 residues. J gave up 3 bases and V 3 bases, and 2 bases lay outside the gene matches. Germline assignment: CDR1 SNHLY and CDR2 FYNNEI. CDR3 loop: CASSETGRYEQYF. The CDR3 bases are TGTGCCAGCAGTGAGACAGGGCGCTACGAGCAGTACTTC.

This chain joins TRBV10-3 and TRBJ2-3, with D possibly being TRBD1 (6 bases). The CDR3 extends over 14 amino acids. Trimming stripped 6 bases from V and 1 base from J, with 11 bases between. CDR1 is ENHRY, CDR2 SYGVKD, per germline. CDR3 loop: CAIREDSRTDTQYF. The CDR3 DNA reads TGTGCCATCAGGGAGGACAGCCGCACAGATACGCAGTATTTT.